What follows describes a single TCR beta chain. Its antigen is unidentified. The data were taken from a study of T cell responses to AZD1222 COVID-19 vaccine. Findings and limits, study-wide: Spike-specific TCRs gained breadth and depth after people received two AZD1222 doses.

TCRdb's copy holds only in-frame clones and misses some; the assay was immunoSEQ multiplex PCR. The sample shows 90,000 to 150,000 clones, about 88% of them seen only once. The CDR3 has 15 residues. The V gene end was trimmed by 1 base and the J gene end by 0 bases; junction bases not matched to a gene: 3. Germline V CDR1 and CDR2: SEHNR, FQNEAQ (reference sequence). The receptor was derived from an adult in good health. The chain links TRBV7-9 to TRBJ2-7, with 7 bases matching TRBD1. This sample comprised peripheral blood, obtained on day 0 of AZD1222 vaccination. In nucleotides, the CDR3 is TGTGCCAGCAGCTTAGGCGACAGGGCCTCCTACGAGCAGTACTTC. This sequence encodes CASSLGDRASYEQYF.